This TCR beta chain is from a study of T cells in localized non-small cell lung cancer. TCRdb's table, derived via immunoSEQ multiplex PCR, lists solely in-frame clones and lacks some. This sample has tens of thousands of clones, with around four fifths found just once. This CDR3 region has 17 residues. The ends lost 8 bases at V and 4 bases at J; junction bases unmatched: 17. Germline V gives CDR1 SNHLY, CDR2 FYNNEI. Points from the study as a whole: The tumor had only one region sequenced, so heterogeneity remains possible.

Notes on this clone: The antigen remains undetermined.

This clonotype originated in a female donor over 55 with stage II squamous cell lung carcinoma. The specimen was peripheral blood, collected before any cancer treatment. The chain combines TRBV2 with TRBJ2-5, with 9 bases lining up with TRBD2. For the CDR3, the DNA is TGTGCCAGCCGACGACGGTCCAAAGCGGGGGGCGGAGAGACCCAGTACTTC. It translates to CASRRRSKAGGGETQYF.